These 30 T cell receptor beta chains were all obtained from the same sample, sequenced in a study of blood T cell repertoires in COVID-19. Profiled with immunoSEQ multiplex PCR; TCRdb holds only in-frame clones, not every one. The sample has roughly 250,000 clones; 90% to 95% are singletons. Material: PBMCs or T cells enriched from blood (not recorded which). The source is a woman under 30 who had recovered from COVID-19.

The V call is TRBV18, the J call TRBJ1-2; TRBD1 matches 7 bases. This CDR3 contains 14 residues. The junction had 5 bases not matched to a gene; V was cut back by 2 bases and J by 5 bases. Germline CDR1 is KGHSH and CDR2 is LQKENI. The CDR3 loop reads CASSPAGTAYGYTF. The CDR3 nucleotides read TGTGCCAGCTCACCAGCCGGGACAGCTTATGGCTACACCTTC.

This clone was seen more than once but under ten times. The chain employs TRBV29-1 and TRBJ1-1, with 10 nucleotides matching TRBD1. Trimming cost V 6 bases and J 6 bases; bases outside gene matches: 10. Germline CDR1 and CDR2: SQVTM and ANQGSEA. This CDR3 spans 14 amino acids. The DNA of the CDR3 is TGCAGCGTCGCCTGGACAGGGGGATCCTCTGAAGCTTTCTTT. Translation: CSVAWTGGSSEAFF.

There are a few counts of this clone. V and J are TRBV5-6 and TRBJ2-1, with 14 bases aligning to TRBD2. The germline V gene encodes CDR1 SGHDT and CDR2 YYEEEE. This CDR3 has 18 amino acids. V lost 4 bases to trimming and J lost 4 bases; unmatched junction nucleotides: 10. The CDR3 loop is CASSGGLAGGLRYNEQFF. The CDR3 DNA sequence: TGTGCCAGCAGCGGCGGACTAGCGGGGGGCCTCCGGTACAATGAGCAGTTCTTC.

The CDR3 region is CASSLLAGVNTDTQYF. CDR3 sequence (DNA): TGTGCCAGCAGCTTACTAGCGGGGGTTAACACAGATACGCAGTATTTT. The rearrangement uses TRBV7-2 and TRBJ2-3; 10 bases are shared with TRBD2. The CDR3 length is 16 residues. Germline CDR1 is SGHTA and CDR2 is FQGNSA. With 2 bases clipped from V and 2 bases from J, the junction kept 4 bases outside the gene matches.

The V gene is TRBV2, the J gene TRBJ2-1; 10 bases match TRBD2. The germline V gene encodes CDR1 SNHLY and CDR2 FYNNEI. V was clipped by 10 bases and J by 6 bases; unmatched bases: 18. This CDR3 region has 17 residues. As DNA, the CDR3 is TGTGCCACAAGGGAGGATCTAGCGGGAGTCTCGACCAATGAGCAGTTCTTC. This sequence encodes CATREDLAGVSTNEQFF.

This clone was counted once. V usage is TRBV9 and J usage is TRBJ1-1; D is uncertain. The CDR3 runs to 15 residues. Germline V CDR1 and CDR2: SGDLS, YYNGEE. With 0 bases removed from V and 1 base from J, the gap between germline ends came to 10 bases. In nucleotides, the CDR3 is TGTGCCAGCAGCGTAGTTCTACTTGAGAACACTGAAGCTTTCTTT. Protein product: CASSVVLLENTEAFF.

V and J are TRBV7-9 and TRBJ1-2, with 10 bases identical to TRBD1. The CDR3 totals 15 residues. Germline V gives CDR1 SEHNR, CDR2 FQNEAQ (reference sequence). V trimming: 4 bases; J trimming: 4 bases; junction bases outside the gene matches: 6. The CDR3 protein is CASSSTGGAGYGYTF. The CDR3 DNA is TGTGCCAGCAGCTCGACAGGGGGCGCGGGCTATGGCTACACCTTC.

The V and J genes are TRBV9 and TRBJ1-4, with a possible D match to TRBD1 (6 bases). V lost 4 bases to trimming and J lost 8 bases, with 18 bases between them. The CDR3 contains 15 residues. Germline CDR1 is SGDLS and CDR2 is YYNGEE. This CDR3 reads CASSPGGGRQEKLFF. The CDR3 bases are TGTGCCAGCAGCCCCGGGGGGGGGCGTCAGGAAAAACTGTTTTTT.

This clone showed up just a few times. The CDR3 nucleotides are TGTGCCAGCAGCCCCGACAGGGGTAATTCACCCCTCCACTTT. This gives the protein CASSPDRGNSPLHF. The chain combines TRBV5-4 with TRBJ1-6; 8 bases align to TRBD1. The ends lost 4 bases at V and 6 bases at J; junction bases unmatched: 3. This CDR3 has 14 amino acids. Germline CDR1 and CDR2: SGHNT and YYREEE (reference sequence).

The chain employs TRBV20-1 and TRBJ1-5, with D unresolved. V lost 3 bases and J 5 bases, leaving 11 bases between the germline ends. This CDR3 is built from 13 residues. CDR1 is DFQATT, CDR2 SNEGSKA, per germline (reference sequence). The CDR3: CSASRGRDQPQHF. The DNA for the CDR3 is TGCAGTGCTAGTCGGGGAAGGGATCAGCCCCAGCATTTT.

V and J are TRBV3-1 (or the pseudogene TRBV3-2) and TRBJ2-1; 7 nucleotides agree with TRBD1. V shed 6 bases and J 15 bases; nucleotides not matched to a gene: 11. This CDR3 is built from 12 residues. Per the germline V gene, CDR1 is LGHDT and CDR2 is YNNKEL (reference sequence). The CDR3 sequence is CASSRHKTGWFF. The CDR3 region has the DNA TGTGCCAGCAGTCGACACAAGACAGGGTGGTTCTTC.

The rearrangement links TRBV9 to TRBJ1-5; 8 bases fit TRBD1. The CDR3 is 15 amino acids. V lost 3 bases to trimming and J lost 4 bases; unmatched junction nucleotides: 6. Germline V gene data show CDR1 as SGDLS and CDR2 as YYNGEE. CDR3 nucleotide sequence: TGTGCCAGCAGCGCGACAGGGGCGCAGAATCAGCCCCAGCATTTT. Amino acid sequence: CASSATGAQNQPQHF.

The CDR3 DNA reads as TGTGCCAGGGCAATTTGGGAGACCCAGTACTTC. It translates to CARAIWETQYF. The chain has TRBV27 and TRBJ2-5; D unresolved. CDR1 is MNHEY and CDR2 is SMNVEV in the germline V gene (reference sequence). Trimming pared 9 bases from V and 5 bases from J, leaving 10 bases between. The CDR3 extends over 11 amino acids.

The CDR3 nucleotides are TGCGCCAGCAGCCAAGATATCCGAGCTAACACTGAAGCTTTCTTT. Residues: CASSQDIRANTEAFF. The chain links TRBV4-1 to TRBJ1-1; D remains ambiguous. Trimming took 0 bases from V and 2 from J, leaving 10 bases between them. This CDR3 is built from 15 residues. Germline-derived CDR1 and CDR2 are MGHRA and YSYEKL.

This clone was recorded a few times. The rearrangement joins TRBV28 to TRBJ1-1; TRBD1 aligns across 9 bases. After removal of 1 base from V and 4 bases from J, the junction contained 13 bases not matched to a gene. The CDR3 spans 18 residues. Germline values: CDR1 MDHEN, CDR2 SYDVKM. The CDR3 sequence: CASSLYEGAGTGTTEAFF. CDR3 DNA sequence: TGTGCCAGCAGTTTATATGAGGGCGCCGGGACAGGGACCACTGAAGCTTTCTTT.

CDR3: CASNLRDRNQPQHF. CDR3 DNA: TGTGCCAGCAATCTCCGGGACAGAAATCAGCCCCAGCATTTT. The V and J genes are TRBV6-5 and TRBJ1-5, with 7 bases lining up with TRBD1. Per germline, CDR1 MNHEY and CDR2 SVGAGI. V lost 7 bases and J lost 4; bases outside the gene matches: 7. CDR3 length: 14 amino acids.

A few counts support this clone. The V gene is TRBV7-9, the J gene TRBJ2-1; 10 bases are shared with TRBD2. In germline, CDR1 is SEHNR, CDR2 FQNEAQ (reference sequence). CDR3 size: 14 residues. J lost 3 bases, V lost 4 bases, and 0 bases had no gene match. The CDR3 region is CASSSSGSYNEQFF. The DNA for the CDR3 is TGTGCCAGCAGCTCTAGCGGGAGCTACAATGAGCAGTTCTTC.

J is TRBJ2-1 and V is TRBV5-1; possible D gene TRBD2, 7 bases. The CDR3 extends over 16 amino acids. CDR1 SGHRS and CDR2 YFSETQ come from the germline V gene. The V end lost 1 base, the J end lost 7 bases, and 18 bases lay between the germline ends. CDR3 residues: CASSLFGRGDMNEQFF. The DNA for the CDR3 is TGCGCCAGCAGCTTGTTTGGACGGGGGGACATGAATGAGCAGTTCTTC.

V gene TRBV18 combines with J gene TRBJ2-1; maybe TRBD2 (5 bases). The CDR3 length is 14 residues. The V end lost 6 bases, the J end lost 9 bases, and 18 bases lay between the germline ends. In germline, CDR1 is KGHSH, CDR2 LQKENI. The CDR3 reads CASSPGITAPEQFF. CDR3 DNA: TGTGCCAGCTCTCCGGGAATAACCGCGCCTGAGCAGTTCTTC.

The chain links TRBV27 to TRBJ1-2; 7 positions match TRBD1. Germline V CDR1 and CDR2: MNHEY, SMNVEV (reference sequence). CDR3 length: 12 residues. The V segment lost 6 bases and the J segment 8 bases; nucleotides outside the gene matches: 6. The CDR3 coding sequence is TGTGCCAGCAGCGGACAGGTCGGGGGCTACACCTTC. It encodes CASSGQVGGYTF.

The gene calls are TRBV23-1 and TRBJ1-5; D remains ambiguous. TRBV23-1 carries the ORF label, with uncertain function. This CDR3 contains 13 residues. Trimming left V 7 bases short and J 5 bases short, with 12 bases between. The DNA for the CDR3 is TGCGCCAGCATTAATCCGGAGGATCAGCCCCAGCATTTT. Translated: CASINPEDQPQHF.

The J gene is TRBJ2-2, the V gene TRBV7-3; the match to TRBD1 covers 8 bases. V gave up 5 bases and J gave up 3 bases; unmatched junction bases: 8. Germline CDR1 and CDR2: SGHTA and FQGTGA. The CDR3 has 16 residues. CDR3 region: CASSLAGTGDTGELFF. As DNA, the CDR3 is TGTGCCAGCAGCCTTGCCGGGACAGGAGACACCGGGGAGCTGTTTTTT. Full variable domain (rest looked up from reference TRBV7-3 and TRBJ2-2): GAGVSQTPSNKVTEKGKYVELRCDPISGHTALYWYRQSLGQGPEFLIYFQGTGAADDSGLPNDRFFAVRPEGSVSTLKIQRTERGDSAVYLCASSLAGTGDTGELFFGEGSRLTVL.

The chain carries TRBV6-6 and TRBJ1-1; no clear D gene. The germline V and J ends were trimmed by 6 bases and 5 bases, with 19 bases remaining between them. CDR1 is MNHNY and CDR2 is SVGAGI in the germline V gene (reference sequence). The CDR3 runs 15 residues. The CDR3 is CASSHILGIGTEAFF. The CDR3 coding sequence is TGTGCCAGCAGCCATATTCTGGGCATTGGGACTGAAGCTTTCTTT.

This chain connects TRBV20-1 to TRBJ1-3; D uncertain. CDR3 length: 11 amino acids. The V and J ends lost 0 bases and 9 bases respectively, with 6 bases between them. CDR1 is DFQATT, CDR2 SNEGSKA, per germline (reference sequence). CDR3 sequence reads: CSARDRSTIYF. The CDR3 DNA reads TGCAGTGCTAGAGATCGGAGCACCATATATTTT.

The genes are TRBV7-9 and TRBJ1-5; no clear D gene. Per the germline V gene, CDR1 is SEHNR and CDR2 is FQNEAQ (reference sequence). This CDR3 region has 13 residues. The V end was cut by 1 base, the J end by 7 bases, with 8 bases between. The CDR3 nucleotides read TGTGCCAGCAGCTTAGGGCCTGTGCAGCCCCAGCATTTT. It is translated as CASSLGPVQPQHF.

This clone was seen only once. J is TRBJ2-7 and V is TRBV28; TRBD1 matches at 7 bases. Germline V gives CDR1 MDHEN, CDR2 SYDVKM. This CDR3 is 12 amino acids long. V dropped 9 bases and J dropped 4; count of bases not matched to a gene: 6. The CDR3, as DNA: TGTGCCAGTGGACAGGTTGAATACGAGCAGTACTTC. This sequence encodes CASGQVEYEQYF.

This chain links TRBV2 with TRBJ2-4; the D gene is possibly TRBD2 (6 bases). From germline, CDR1 is SNHLY and CDR2 FYNNEI. The CDR3 has 15 amino acids. V was clipped by 5 bases and J by 2 bases, with 13 bases between them. The chain's CDR3 is CASSRETVTKNIQYF. The CDR3 nucleotides read TGTGCCAGCAGTCGGGAGACGGTAACCAAAAACATTCAGTACTTC.

The chain combines TRBV15 with TRBJ2-1; D might be TRBD1 (5 bases). CDR1 LNHNV and CDR2 YYDKDF come from the germline V gene (reference sequence). V dropped 0 bases and J dropped 0 bases, with 6 bases sitting between them. This CDR3 comprises 15 residues. The CDR3 DNA is TGTGCCACCAGCAGAGATCAGGGCTCCTACAATGAGCAGTTCTTC. Its translation: CATSRDQGSYNEQFF.

The chain has TRBV2 and TRBJ1-2; a possible D gene is TRBD1 (5 bases). The V end was cut by 7 bases, the J end by 4 bases, with 10 bases between. Germline loops: CDR1 SNHLY, CDR2 FYNNEI. The CDR3 loop spans 12 amino acids. CDR3 loop: CASMEGLYGYTF. In nucleotides, the CDR3 is TGTGCCAGCATGGAGGGGCTCTATGGCTACACCTTC.

This chain joins TRBV10-3 and TRBJ1-2, with unresolved D. CDR3 length equals 12 residues. The V end lost 5 bases, the J end lost 7 bases, and 11 bases lay between the germline ends. Germline V gene sequence: CDR1 ENHRY, CDR2 SYGVKD. For the CDR3, the DNA is TGTGCCATCAGTCAAGGCGGGGTTGGCTACACCTTC. It specifies CAISQGGVGYTF.